These 18 T cell receptor beta chains originate from one sample sequenced in a study of response to subunit inactivated influenza vaccine. MiXCR was run by TCRdb on the RT-PCR reads, yielding one entry per CDR3 protein. The profile shows over 150,000 distinct CDR3 sequences, about a tenth of them singletons. Material: non-naive T cells sorted from PBMCs, obtained 40 to 50 days after vaccination. The receptors were gathered from a middle-aged man who received an inactivated influenza vaccine.

In regard to this clonotype: Relative to the germline gene, one junction end is altered; a read error may explain this. The CDR3 DNA sequence: TGCAGTGCCACAAATGACAGGAACTACAATGACCAGTTCTTC. Its protein is CSATNDRNYNDQFF. This rearrangement joins TRBV20-1 to TRBJ2-1; tentative D call: TRBD1 (6 bases). This CDR3 is 14 amino acids long. CDR1 is DFQATT, CDR2 SNEGSKA, per germline (reference sequence).

The V gene is TRBV7-9, the J gene TRBJ1-1; 7 bases are shared with TRBD1. This CDR3 has 15 residues. In germline, CDR1 is SEHNR, CDR2 FQNEAQ (reference sequence). Losses at the gene ends were 7 bases for V and 5 bases for J; bases not matched to a gene: 13. CDR3 in DNA: TGTGCCAGCACCCTACCAGGGGGGAGGAGGACTGAAGCTTTCTTT. Its protein product is CASTLPGGRRTEAFF.

This clonotype was counted many times. The V call is TRBV20-1, the J call TRBJ2-5; D might be TRBD1 or TRBD2, each matching 5 bases. Trimming took off 0 bases at V and 3 bases at J, with 14 bases between the two ends. Germline V gives CDR1 DFQATT, CDR2 SNEGSKA (reference sequence). The CDR3 loop spans 15 amino acids. The CDR3 is CSARDLGDPKETQYF. The DNA of the CDR3 is TGCAGTGCTAGAGATCTGGGGGACCCAAAAGAGACCCAGTACTTC.

This clonotype is categorized as hyperexpanded. This sequence joins TRBV6-1 and TRBJ2-3; TRBD2 is a possible D gene (6 bases). CDR3 size: 14 residues. CDR1 is MNHNS, CDR2 SASEGT, per germline. V lost 7 bases and J 2 bases, leaving 13 bases between the germline ends. CDR3 amino acids: CASMDRGLTDTQYF. The CDR3 DNA reads as TGTGCCAGCATGGACCGGGGACTCACAGATACGCAGTATTTT.

The genes are TRBV23-1 and TRBJ2-2, with TRBD2 matching 12 bases. TRBV23-1 is an ORF; its function is uncertain. There are 19 residues in the CDR3. Trimming cost V 1 base and J 0 bases; bases outside gene matches: 6. The CDR3 coding sequence is TGCGCCAGCAGTCAATTGGGCCTAGCGGGAGGGCCGAACACCGGGGAGCTGTTTTTT. Translated: CASSQLGLAGGPNTGELFF.

The V call is TRBV20-1, the J call TRBJ1-4, with 7 bases matching TRBD1. The CDR3 is made up of 15 amino acids. Germline V gene lookup returns CDR1 DFQATT and CDR2 SNEGSKA (reference sequence). The ends lost 3 bases at V and 5 bases at J; junction bases unmatched: 9. The chain's CDR3 is CSASLPGGRNEKLFF. In DNA, the CDR3 is TGCAGTGCTAGTCTCCCAGGGGGTAGAAATGAAAAACTGTTTTTT.

The V call is TRBV30, the J call TRBJ2-6; TRBD1 or TRBD2 may be the D gene (7 bases each). V was trimmed by 2 bases and J by 4 bases, leaving 24 bases between them. CDR3 size: 19 residues. Germline V lookup: CDR1 GTSNPN, CDR2 SVGIG (reference sequence). The CDR3, as DNA: TGTGCCTGGAGTCCAGCGGGACAGACATTCCCTTTCGGGGCCAACGTCCTGACTTTC. It encodes CAWSPAGQTFPFGANVLTF.

This clonotype was detected many times. This sequence joins TRBV7-2 and TRBJ2-1; D is ambiguous. CDR1 is SGHTA and CDR2 is FQGNSA in the germline V gene. V shed 2 bases and J shed 5 bases, with 7 bases lying between them. The CDR3 consists of 13 residues. The CDR3 sequence: CASSLNRDNEQFF. The CDR3 DNA reads as TGTGCCAGCAGCTTAAACCGGGACAATGAGCAGTTCTTC.

The chain joins TRBV5-1 to TRBJ2-1; 7 bases line up with TRBD1. The V segment lost 4 bases and the J segment 5 bases; nucleotides outside the gene matches: 9. From germline, CDR1 is SGHRS and CDR2 YFSETQ. The CDR3 runs 15 residues. The CDR3 nucleotides are TGCGCCAGCAGCCCTCGACAGGGAACGGACAATGAGCAGTTCTTC. It is translated as CASSPRQGTDNEQFF. Looking up the rest from reference TRBV5-1 and TRBJ2-1 gives the full variable domain: KAGVTQTPRYLIKTRGQQVTLSCSPISGHRSVSWYQQTPGQGLQFLFEYFSETQRNKGNFPGRFSGRQFSNSRSEMNVSTLELGDSALYLCASSPRQGTDNEQFFGPGTRLTVL.

The sample holds many counts of this clonotype. This chain connects TRBV11-2 to TRBJ1-6; D remains ambiguous. This CDR3 has 16 residues. V was shortened by 3 bases and J by 6 bases, with 15 bases between the two germline ends. Germline V gives CDR1 SGHAT, CDR2 FQNNGV. CDR3 in amino acids: CASSLHDSRVNSPLHF. Written as DNA, the CDR3 is TGTGCCAGCAGCTTGCACGACTCTCGTGTTAATTCACCCCTCCACTTT.

V and J are TRBV2 and TRBJ2-5, with TRBD2 identical over 10 bases. The ends lost 5 bases at V and 5 bases at J; junction bases unmatched: 11. CDR3 length: 16 amino acids. Germline assignment: CDR1 SNHLY and CDR2 FYNNEI. As DNA, the CDR3 is TGTGCCAGCAGTTCAGCGGGAGGGCCTCAACCGGAGACCCAGTACTTC. Protein product: CASSSAGGPQPETQYF.

The chain recombines TRBV28 with TRBJ1-5, with 7 positions matching TRBD1. The CDR3 is 16 amino acids. Germline CDR1 reads MDHEN; CDR2 reads SYDVKM. Trimming removed 5 bases from V and 2 bases from J; junction bases left unmatched: 9. The DNA for the CDR3 is TGTGCCAGCAGTACCGTGACAGGGAGGGGCAATCAGCCCCAGCATTTT. This encodes CASSTVTGRGNQPQHF.

This clonotype was seen a few times. The genes are TRBV24-1 and TRBJ1-2; D not resolved. Germline V gives CDR1 KGHDR, CDR2 SFDVKD. The CDR3 contains 15 residues. V lost 3 bases, J lost 8 bases, and 18 bases lay in between. The CDR3 sequence: CATSDDRGYGIGYTF. CDR3 coding DNA: TGTGCCACCAGTGATGACCGCGGCTACGGGATAGGCTACACCTTC.

This clonotype was counted once. CDR3: CASKFGRGETQYF. The CDR3 coding sequence is TGCGCCAGCAAATTCGGTCGGGGGGAGACCCAGTACTTC. The V and J genes are TRBV5-1 and TRBJ2-5, with D possibly matching TRBD2 (6 bases). Trimming took 6 bases from V and 5 from J, leaving 14 bases between them. CDR1 is SGHRS, CDR2 YFSETQ, per germline. The CDR3 has 13 amino acids.

This clonotype was seen at least ten times. This chain links TRBV7-2 with TRBJ2-1; D ambiguous. The germline V gene encodes CDR1 SGHTA and CDR2 FQGNSA. CDR3 size: 12 residues. V dropped 6 bases and J dropped 3 bases, with 6 bases sitting between them. CDR3 protein: CASSPLYNEQFF. CDR3 nucleotide sequence: TGTGCCAGCAGTCCTCTCTACAATGAGCAGTTCTTC.

The V call is TRBV4-2, the J call TRBJ2-5; perhaps TRBD1 as D (5 bases). V was pared by 4 bases and J by 11 bases, with 14 bases between. The CDR3 covers 12 residues. CDR1 LGHNA and CDR2 YNFKEQ come from the germline V gene. CDR3 sequence reads: CASSPIGAQQYF. Written as DNA, the CDR3 is TGTGCCAGCAGCCCAATAGGGGCCCAGCAGTACTTC.

In this sample, this clonotype turned up many times. The J gene is TRBJ2-2, the V gene TRBV7-9; 9 bases are shared with TRBD1. Trimming took 6 bases from V and 6 from J; bases not matched to a gene: 8. CDR1 SEHNR and CDR2 FQNEAQ come from the germline V gene (reference sequence). The CDR3 runs to 15 residues. CDR3 loop: CASRPGQGYAGELFF. In DNA form, the CDR3 reads TGTGCCAGCAGACCGGGACAGGGTTATGCCGGGGAGCTGTTTTTT. Full variable domain (outside the CDR3, taken from reference TRBV7-9 and TRBJ2-2): DTGVSQNPRHKITKRGQNVTFRCDPISEHNRLYWYRQTLGQGPEFLTYFQNEAQLEKSRLLSDRFSAERPKGSFSTLEIQRTEQGDSAMYLCASRPGQGYAGELFFGEGSRLTVL.

A few counts support this clonotype. V and J are TRBV2 and TRBJ2-2, with 11 bases fitting TRBD1. The ends lost 6 bases at V and 5 bases at J; junction bases unmatched: 5. Germline V lookup: CDR1 SNHLY, CDR2 FYNNEI. The length of the CDR3 is 15 residues. The CDR3 DNA reads as TGTGCCAGCAGGCCCGGGACAGGGGGGACCGGGGAGCTGTTTTTT. Amino acids: CASRPGTGGTGELFF. Variable domain in full (rest from reference TRBV2 and TRBJ2-2): EPEVTQTPSHQVTQMGQEVILRCVPISNHLYFYWYRQILGQKVEFLVSFYNNEISEKSEIFDDQFSVERPDGSNFTLKIRSTKLEDSAMYFCASRPGTGGTGELFFGEGSRLTVL.